This paragraph reports one T cell receptor (beta chain). Antigen: not known. Within the sample, other DNA sequences also encode this same CDR3. The PCR ran on 60 Vbeta and 13 Jbeta primers. TCRdb's copy holds only in-frame clones and misses some; the assay was immunoSEQ multiplex PCR. This table holds some 96,000 clones, over 65% found once. The V gene end was trimmed by 3 bases and the J gene end by 6 bases; junction bases not matched to a gene: 5. CDR3 length: 13 residues. The germline gives CDR1 SEHNR, CDR2 FQNEAQ (reference sequence). The data derive from a study of cytomegalovirus exposure and HLA in healthy donors. Notes on the study in general: Prior analysis indicated that the majority of TCR beta V segments exhibited productivity approximately 87% or approximately 30% of the time.

Nominally healthy donors provided the samples, though records likely missed some immune exposures. The sample taken for sequencing was PBMCs. The clonotype comes from a woman aged 55-70 years in good health and CMV-seronegative. The gene calls are TRBV7-9 and TRBJ2-7; TRBD1 matches at 7 bases. CDR3 region: CASSLTGFGEQYF. In DNA, the CDR3 is TGTGCCAGCAGCTTGACAGGGTTCGGCGAGCAGTACTTC.